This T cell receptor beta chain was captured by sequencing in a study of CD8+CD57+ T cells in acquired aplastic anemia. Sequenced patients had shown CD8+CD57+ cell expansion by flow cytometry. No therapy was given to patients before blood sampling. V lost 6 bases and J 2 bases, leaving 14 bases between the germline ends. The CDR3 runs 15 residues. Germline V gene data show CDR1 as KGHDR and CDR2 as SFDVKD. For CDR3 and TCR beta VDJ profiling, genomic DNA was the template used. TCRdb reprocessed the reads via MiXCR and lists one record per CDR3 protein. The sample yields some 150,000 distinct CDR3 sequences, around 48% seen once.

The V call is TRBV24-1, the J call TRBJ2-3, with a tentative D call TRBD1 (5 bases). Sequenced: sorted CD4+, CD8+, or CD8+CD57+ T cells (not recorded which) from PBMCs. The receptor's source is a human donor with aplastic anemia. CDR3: CATSFGAQDTDTQYF. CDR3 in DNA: TGTGCCACCAGTTTTGGGGCGCAAGACACAGATACGCAGTATTTT.